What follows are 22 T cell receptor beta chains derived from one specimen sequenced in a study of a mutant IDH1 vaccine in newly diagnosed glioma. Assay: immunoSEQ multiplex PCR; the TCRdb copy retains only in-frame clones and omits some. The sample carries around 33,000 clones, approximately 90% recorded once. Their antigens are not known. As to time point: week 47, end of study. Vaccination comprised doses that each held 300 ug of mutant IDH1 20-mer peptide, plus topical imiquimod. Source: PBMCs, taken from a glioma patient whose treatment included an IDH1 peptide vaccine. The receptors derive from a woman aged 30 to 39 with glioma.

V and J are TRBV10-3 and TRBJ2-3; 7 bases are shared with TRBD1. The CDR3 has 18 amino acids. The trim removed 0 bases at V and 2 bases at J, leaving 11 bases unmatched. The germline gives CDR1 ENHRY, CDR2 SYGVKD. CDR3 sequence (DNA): TGTGCCATCAGTGAGTCCACAGGGGACACCTTACCCACAGATACGCAGTATTTT. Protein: CAISESTGDTLPTDTQYF.

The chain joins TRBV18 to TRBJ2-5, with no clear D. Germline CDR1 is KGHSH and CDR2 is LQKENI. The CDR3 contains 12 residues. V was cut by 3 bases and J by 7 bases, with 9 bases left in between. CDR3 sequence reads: CASSPGWGTQYF. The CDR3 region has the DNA TGTGCCAGCTCACCGGGTTGGGGGACCCAGTACTTC.

The CDR3 protein is CAISSVGPGEQYF. DNA of the CDR3: TGTGCCATCAGTTCTGTCGGGCCCGGGGAGCAGTACTTC. V gene TRBV10-3 combines with J gene TRBJ2-7; D is uncertain. Germline V gene lookup returns CDR1 ENHRY and CDR2 SYGVKD. Trimming removed 5 bases from V and 7 bases from J, with 15 bases in between. CDR3 length: 13 amino acids.

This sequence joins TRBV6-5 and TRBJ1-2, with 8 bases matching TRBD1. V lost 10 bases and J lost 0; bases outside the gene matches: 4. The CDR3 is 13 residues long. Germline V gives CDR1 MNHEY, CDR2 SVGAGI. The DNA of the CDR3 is TGTGCCACCAGGGGGCAAACTAACTATGGCTACACCTTC. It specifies CATRGQTNYGYTF.

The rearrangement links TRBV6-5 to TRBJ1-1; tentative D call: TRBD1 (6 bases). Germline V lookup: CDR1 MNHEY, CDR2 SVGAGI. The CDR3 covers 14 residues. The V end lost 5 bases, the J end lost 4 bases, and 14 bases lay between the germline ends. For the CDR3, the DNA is TGTGCCAGCAGTCGGGGGCTCAGGGGCACTGAAGCTTTCTTT. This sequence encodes CASSRGLRGTEAFF.

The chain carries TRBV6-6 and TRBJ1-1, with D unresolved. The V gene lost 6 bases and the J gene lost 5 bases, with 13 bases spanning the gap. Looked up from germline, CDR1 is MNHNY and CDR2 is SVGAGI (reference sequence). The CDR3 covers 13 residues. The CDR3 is CASSNRSWTEAFF. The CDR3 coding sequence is TGTGCCAGCAGCAACAGATCCTGGACTGAAGCTTTCTTT.

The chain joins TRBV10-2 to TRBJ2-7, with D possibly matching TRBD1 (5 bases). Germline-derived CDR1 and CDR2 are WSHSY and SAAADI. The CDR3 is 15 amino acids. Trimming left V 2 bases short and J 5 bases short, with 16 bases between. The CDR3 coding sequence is TGCGCCAGCAGTGAGGGGGCAGGGAAAAACCACGAGCAGTACTTC. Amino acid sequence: CASSEGAGKNHEQYF.

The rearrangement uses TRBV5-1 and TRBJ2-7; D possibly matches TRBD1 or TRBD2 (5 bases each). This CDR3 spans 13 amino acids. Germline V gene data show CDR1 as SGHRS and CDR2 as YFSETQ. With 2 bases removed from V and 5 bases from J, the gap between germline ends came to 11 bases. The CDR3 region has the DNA TGCGCCAGCAGCTTTGGATGGGGGAACGAGCAGTACTTC. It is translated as CASSFGWGNEQYF.

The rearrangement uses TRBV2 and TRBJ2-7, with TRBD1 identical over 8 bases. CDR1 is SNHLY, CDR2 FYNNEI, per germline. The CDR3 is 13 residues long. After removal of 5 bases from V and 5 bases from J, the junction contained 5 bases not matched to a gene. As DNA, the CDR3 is TGTGCCAGCAGTCGGACAGGGACCCACGAGCAGTACTTC. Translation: CASSRTGTHEQYF.

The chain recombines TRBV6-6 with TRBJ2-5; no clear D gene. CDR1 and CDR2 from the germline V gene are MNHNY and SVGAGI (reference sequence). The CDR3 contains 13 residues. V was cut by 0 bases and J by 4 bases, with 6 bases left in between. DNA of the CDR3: TGTGCCAGCAGTTACTCGCGACCAGAGACCCAGTACTTC. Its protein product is CASSYSRPETQYF.

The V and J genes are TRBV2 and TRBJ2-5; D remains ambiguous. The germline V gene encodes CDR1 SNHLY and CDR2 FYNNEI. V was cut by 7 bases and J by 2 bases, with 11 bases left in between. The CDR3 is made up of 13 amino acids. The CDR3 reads CASKWADQETQYF. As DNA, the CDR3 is TGTGCCAGCAAATGGGCGGATCAAGAGACCCAGTACTTC.

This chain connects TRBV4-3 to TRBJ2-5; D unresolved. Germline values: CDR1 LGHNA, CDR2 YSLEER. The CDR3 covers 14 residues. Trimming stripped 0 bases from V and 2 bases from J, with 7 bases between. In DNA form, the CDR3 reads TGCGCCAGCAGCCAAGAACGCCAGCAAGAGACCCAGTACTTC. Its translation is CASSQERQQETQYF.

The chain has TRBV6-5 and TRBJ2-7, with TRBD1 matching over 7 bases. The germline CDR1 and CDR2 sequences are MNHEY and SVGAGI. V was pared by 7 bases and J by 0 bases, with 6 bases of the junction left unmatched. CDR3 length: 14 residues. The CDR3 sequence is CASNNRGTSYEQYF. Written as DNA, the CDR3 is TGTGCCAGCAATAACAGGGGCACCTCCTACGAGCAGTACTTC.

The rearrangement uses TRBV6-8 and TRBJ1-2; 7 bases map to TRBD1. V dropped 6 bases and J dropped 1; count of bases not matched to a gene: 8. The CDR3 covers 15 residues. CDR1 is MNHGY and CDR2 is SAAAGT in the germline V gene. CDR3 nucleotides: TGTGCCAGCAGCCCCCGGGACAGACATAACTATGGCTACACCTTC. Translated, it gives CASSPRDRHNYGYTF.

CDR3 bases: TGTGCCAGCAGCTCCGGGGGGGCCTACGAGCAGTACTTC. Protein: CASSSGGAYEQYF. The chain recombines TRBV7-8 with TRBJ2-7, with 8 bases fitting TRBD2. There are 13 residues in the CDR3. V was clipped by 4 bases and J by 2 bases; unmatched bases: 1. Germline V CDR1 and CDR2: SGHVS, FQNEAQ.

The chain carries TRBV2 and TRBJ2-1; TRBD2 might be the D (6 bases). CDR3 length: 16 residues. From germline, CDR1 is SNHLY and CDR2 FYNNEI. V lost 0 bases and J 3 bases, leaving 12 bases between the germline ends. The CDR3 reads CASSEAARGYYNEQFF. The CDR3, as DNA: TGTGCCAGCAGTGAAGCAGCGCGGGGTTACTACAATGAGCAGTTCTTC.

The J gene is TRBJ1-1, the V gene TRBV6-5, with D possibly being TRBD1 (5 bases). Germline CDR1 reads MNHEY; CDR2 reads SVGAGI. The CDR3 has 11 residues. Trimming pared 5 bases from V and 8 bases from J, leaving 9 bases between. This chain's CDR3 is CASSNRQEAFF. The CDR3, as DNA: TGTGCCAGCAGTAACCGACAGGAAGCTTTCTTT.

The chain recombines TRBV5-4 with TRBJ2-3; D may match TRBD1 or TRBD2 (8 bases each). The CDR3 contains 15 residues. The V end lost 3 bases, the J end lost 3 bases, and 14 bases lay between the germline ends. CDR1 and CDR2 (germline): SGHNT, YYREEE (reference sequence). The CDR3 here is CASSSGGGGTDTQYF. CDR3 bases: TGTGCCAGCAGCTCAGGGGGCGGGGGGACAGATACGCAGTATTTT.

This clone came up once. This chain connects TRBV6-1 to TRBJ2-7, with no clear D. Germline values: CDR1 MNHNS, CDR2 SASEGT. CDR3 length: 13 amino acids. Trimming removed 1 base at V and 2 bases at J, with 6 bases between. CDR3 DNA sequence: TGTGCCAGCAGTGAAGTGGCCGCCTACGAGCAGTACTTC. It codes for CASSEVAAYEQYF.

CDR3: CASSSSLLAGTYEQYF. CDR3 nucleotide sequence: TGTGCCAGCAGTAGTTCGTTACTAGCGGGGACCTACGAGCAGTACTTC. V usage is TRBV27 and J usage is TRBJ2-7, with 10 bases identical to TRBD2. This CDR3 has 16 amino acids. Unmatched junction bases numbered 9, after V lost 5 bases and J lost 2 bases. CDR1 and CDR2 from the germline V gene are MNHEY and SMNVEV (reference sequence).

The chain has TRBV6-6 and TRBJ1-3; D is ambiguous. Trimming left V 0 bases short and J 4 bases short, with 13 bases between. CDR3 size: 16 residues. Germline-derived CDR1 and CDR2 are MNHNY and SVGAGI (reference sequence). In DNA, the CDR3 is TGTGCCAGCAGTTACTCAACCGAGCGCTACGGAAACACCATATATTTT. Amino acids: CASSYSTERYGNTIYF.

The CDR3 protein is CASSLRTVNSNQPQHF. DNA of the CDR3: TGTGCCAGCAGCCTAAGGACAGTTAATAGCAATCAGCCCCAGCATTTT. This chain links TRBV5-6 with TRBJ1-5, with D tentatively TRBD1 (6 bases). CDR1 SGHDT and CDR2 YYEEEE come from the germline V gene. The CDR3 runs to 16 residues. Between the trimmed V and J ends, which lost 4 bases and 0 bases, there was a span of 14 bases.